This T cell receptor beta chain is from a study of cytomegalovirus exposure and HLA in healthy donors. On this clone: Its antigen is as yet unknown.

Losses at the gene ends were 2 bases for V and 4 bases for J; bases not matched to a gene: 1. CDR1 and CDR2 from the germline V gene are WNHNN and SYGVQD (reference sequence). This CDR3 comprises 14 residues. Both 60 Vbeta primers and 13 Jbeta primers went into the PCR. The method was immunoSEQ multiplex PCR; TCRdb's version includes in-frame clones alone and lacks a portion of them. This table has around 200,000 clones, under 80% appearing once. Overall study results and limits: Exclusion applied to some V segments, including TRBV6-2 and TRBV6-3, as they were indistinguishable. There were some public TCRs occurring in many donors, but most TCR sequences were rare. Another analysis was done later, and it associated 16,951 TCR beta sequences with HLA alleles at 0.05 false discovery rate.

The sample was PBMCs. This sequence originates from a female donor in good health and CMV-seronegative. The V and J genes are TRBV10-1 and TRBJ2-7; TRBD1 matches 11 bases. The CDR3 region is CASSEGTGGYEQYF. In DNA, the CDR3 is TGCGCCAGCAGTGAGGGGACAGGGGGTTACGAGCAGTACTTC.